The next 11 T cell receptor beta chains were all read from a single sample in a study of blood T cell repertoires in COVID-19. This table comes from immunoSEQ multiplex PCR, and its TCRdb copy is limited to in-frame clones, with some not included. The sample consists of nearly 100,000 clones, approximately 84% of them appearing once. The sequenced sample was peripheral blood. These receptors were taken from a woman aged 55-70 years with acute or convalescent COVID-19.

The V gene is TRBV3-1 (or the pseudogene TRBV3-2), the J gene TRBJ2-2; D gene ambiguous. The CDR3 contains 16 residues. Germline V lookup: CDR1 LGHDT, CDR2 YNNKEL (reference sequence). Trimming took off 3 bases at V and 0 bases at J, with 11 bases between the two ends. In nucleotides, the CDR3 is TGTGCCAGCAGCCATCGCTCAGTTGCGAACACCGGGGAGCTGTTTTTT. As protein: CASSHRSVANTGELFF.

The chain recombines TRBV19 with TRBJ1-5; the D gene is possibly TRBD1 (6 bases). The CDR3 contains 15 residues. V shed 6 bases and J shed 6 bases, with 18 bases lying between them. CDR1 LNHDA and CDR2 SQIVND come from the germline V gene (reference sequence). CDR3 sequence: CASSPTGGAVQPQHF. CDR3 coding DNA: TGTGCCAGTAGCCCGACGGGGGGCGCGGTTCAGCCCCAGCATTTT. Looking up the rest from reference TRBV19 and TRBJ1-5 gives the full variable domain: DGGITQSPKYLFRKEGQNVTLSCEQNLNHDAMYWYRQDPGQGLRLIYYSQIVNDFQKGDIAEGYSVSREKKESFPLTVTSAQKNPTAFYLCASSPTGGAVQPQHFGDGTRLSIL.

Note on this clone: Other DNA sequences in this sample translate to the same CDR3. CDR3 region: CSVDTSGGLTDTQYF. The DNA for the CDR3 is TGCAGCGTGGACACTAGCGGGGGCCTCACAGATACGCAGTATTTT. V and J are TRBV29-1 and TRBJ2-3, with TRBD2 matching 11 bases. V lost 6 bases, J lost 2 bases, and 7 bases stayed unmatched. Germline V gives CDR1 SQVTM, CDR2 ANQGSEA. The CDR3 totals 15 residues.

This clone was observed a few times. The CDR3: CASSKQGLGYTF. CDR3 sequence (DNA): TGTGCCAGCAGTAAACAGGGGTTAGGCTACACCTTC. The chain recombines TRBV2 with TRBJ1-2, with 7 bases matching TRBD1. There are 12 residues in the CDR3. The junction had 5 bases not matched to a gene; V was cut back by 5 bases and J by 8 bases. Germline V gene data show CDR1 as SNHLY and CDR2 as FYNNEI.

This clone appeared a single time. The chain recombines TRBV4-1 with TRBJ1-1; 8 bases are shared with TRBD1. After removal of 1 base from V and 6 bases from J, the junction contained 7 bases not matched to a gene. CDR3 length: 15 residues. Germline V gene data show CDR1 as MGHRA and CDR2 as YSYEKL. CDR3: CASSQGTGHRSEAFF. The CDR3 nucleotides are TGCGCCAGCAGCCAAGGGACAGGGCATCGTTCTGAAGCTTTCTTT.

V usage is TRBV7-2 and J usage is TRBJ2-1; TRBD2 matches 8 bases. The V gene end was trimmed by 0 bases and the J gene end by 7 bases; junction bases not matched to a gene: 5. CDR1 and CDR2 from the germline V gene are SGHTA and FQGNSA. The CDR3 extends over 15 amino acids. The CDR3 region has the DNA TGTGCCAGCAGCTTAGCGGGCGGGGGGCCAAATGAGCAGTTCTTC. This gives the protein CASSLAGGGPNEQFF.

This clone was picked up one time. V gene TRBV5-1 combines with J gene TRBJ1-6; D unresolved. CDR3 length: 15 amino acids. The V gene lost 6 bases and the J gene lost 8 bases, with 18 bases spanning the gap. The germline V gene encodes CDR1 SGHRS and CDR2 YFSETQ. The CDR3 loop is CASNLGGRSDSPLHF. The CDR3 coding sequence is TGCGCCAGCAACCTTGGAGGTAGAAGCGATTCACCCCTCCACTTT.

This clone was detected once. V gene TRBV3-1 (or the pseudogene TRBV3-2) combines with J gene TRBJ2-1; TRBD2 matches at 8 bases. CDR3 length equals 17 residues. The junction had 9 bases not matched to a gene; V was cut back by 0 bases and J by 5 bases. Germline CDR1 LGHDT, CDR2 YNNKEL (reference sequence). The CDR3 sequence is CASSQDFAGGRNNEQFF. In nucleotides, the CDR3 is TGTGCCAGCAGCCAAGATTTTGCGGGGGGCCGGAACAATGAGCAGTTCTTC.

CDR3 region: CSASGIGTGRRPLHF. The CDR3 nucleotides are TGCAGTGCTAGTGGAATCGGGACAGGGAGGAGACCCCTCCACTTT. The chain recombines TRBV20-1 with TRBJ1-6; TRBD1 matches at 9 bases. J was trimmed by 12 bases and V by 3 bases; bases with no gene match: 12. Germline V lookup: CDR1 DFQATT, CDR2 SNEGSKA (reference sequence). This CDR3 contains 15 residues.

The chain carries TRBV14 and TRBJ1-6; tentative D call: TRBD1 (5 bases). The CDR3 is made up of 16 amino acids. Germline CDR1 reads SGHDN; CDR2 reads FVKESK. V dropped 6 bases and J dropped 5 bases, with 17 bases sitting between them. The CDR3 coding sequence is TGTGCCAGCAGGCATGGGGCCATAGGGGATAATTCACCCCTCCACTTT. It translates to CASRHGAIGDNSPLHF.

V usage is TRBV29-1 and J usage is TRBJ2-5; the D gene is possibly TRBD2 (6 bases). Germline CDR1 and CDR2: SQVTM and ANQGSEA. The length of the CDR3 is 18 residues. V was cut by 0 bases and J by 1 base, with 21 bases left in between. The CDR3 is CSVEEGGLGPLLQETQYF. CDR3 DNA: TGCAGCGTTGAAGAGGGGGGACTCGGGCCTTTGCTCCAAGAGACCCAGTACTTC.